A selection of T cell receptor beta chains follows, all from one sample in a study of blood T cell repertoires in COVID-19. The data were produced by immunoSEQ multiplex PCR, yet TCRdb's version contains in-frame clones alone and is incomplete. This sample yields 60,000 to 80,000 clones, of which 65% to 85% are seen a single time; approximately 4% belongs to the top ten. The sample taken for sequencing was PBMCs or T cells enriched from blood (not recorded which). The receptors originated from a woman aged 40 to 50 with acute COVID-19. Both conserved end residues are part of each CDR3. Each record gives: J gene, clone size, V gene, CDR3 length, D gene, CDR3 DNA, CDR3 protein. D genes are given only for firm matches. Size is stated for part of the rows, as once, few or many counts, or as a class when the clone is expanded.

TRBJ2-4,.,TRBV28,14,.,TGTGCCAGCAGACCCGGGGGAGCCAAAAACATTCAGTACTTC,CASRPGGAKNIQYF
TRBJ1-1,.,TRBV19,13,.,TGTGCCAGTAGTACGGCAGGGTATGCTGAAGCTTTCTTT,CASSTAGYAEAFF
TRBJ2-3,.,TRBV5-4,13,TRBD2,TGTGCCAGCAGATATCTAGCGGGAGATACGCAGTATTTT,CASRYLAGDTQYF
TRBJ1-5,.,TRBV19,13,.,TGTGCCAGTAGTAAAAGCGGCAATCAGCCCCAGCATTTT,CASSKSGNQPQHF
TRBJ2-4,.,TRBV19,14,TRBD2,TGTGCCACTCATCCGGGGGGGGCCAAAAACATTCAGTACTTC,CATHPGGAKNIQYF
TRBJ2-3,.,TRBV6-5,14,TRBD2,TGTGCCAGTAAGAGCGGGAGTCACACAGATACGCAGTATTTT,CASKSGSHTDTQYF
TRBJ2-5,.,TRBV19,13,TRBD1,TGTGCCAGTAGAAGACAGGGAGAAGAGACCCAGTACTTC,CASRRQGEETQYF
TRBJ1-2,.,TRBV7-7,17,.,TGTGCCAGCAGCTATACGTCAGTCGGGTCTCAAGGATATGGCTACACCTTC,CASSYTSVGSQGYGYTF
TRBJ1-4,.,TRBV3-1/TRBV3-2,16,TRBD1,TGTGCCAGCAGCCTAGGGACAGGGGAGGATTATGAAAAACTGTTTTTT,CASSLGTGEDYEKLFF
TRBJ1-1,.,TRBV11-2,13,.,TGTGCCAGCAGCCAAGAGAGGGCCACTGAAGCTTTCTTT,CASSQERATEAFF
TRBJ2-5,.,TRBV27,16,TRBD1,TGTGCCAGCAGTTTAGGACGGGGACAGGGGGTTGAGACCCAGTACTTC,CASSLGRGQGVETQYF
TRBJ1-1,.,TRBV6-5,16,.,TGTGCCAGCAGTTACTCGATAGTACCGAAGAACACTGAAGCTTTCTTT,CASSYSIVPKNTEAFF
TRBJ2-7,.,TRBV4-2,13,.,TGTGCCAGCAGCCAAGAAATTTGGCAAGAGCAGTACTTC,CASSQEIWQEQYF
TRBJ2-7,.,TRBV9,14,TRBD2,TGTGCCAGCAGCGAGGGGACTAGCGCCCACGAGCAGTACTTC,CASSEGTSAHEQYF
TRBJ2-7,few,TRBV28,15,TRBD1,TGTGCCAGCAGCTCCGGGACAGGGGTGTATGGAGAGCAGTACTTC,CASSSGTGVYGEQYF
TRBJ2-3,.,TRBV11-2,14,.,TGTGCCAGCAGCTTAGCGCCAGGGGGGGATACGCAGTATTTT,CASSLAPGGDTQYF
TRBJ1-1,.,TRBV5-6,16,.,TGTGCCAGCAGCTTAGGACTTCCAACGGCGAACACTGAAGCTTTCTTT,CASSLGLPTANTEAFF
TRBJ1-2,.,TRBV11-2,12,.,TGTGCCAGCAGCTTAGATAGCTATGGCTACACCTTC,CASSLDSYGYTF
TRBJ2-3,.,TRBV25-1,13,TRBD2,TGTGCCAGCACCCACGGCCCGGGACTAGTTCTGTATTTT,CASTHGPGLVLYF
TRBJ2-7,.,TRBV10-2,14,TRBD1,TGCGCCAGCAGTGATTGGACAGGCCCCTACGAGCAGTACTTC,CASSDWTGPYEQYF
TRBJ2-7,.,TRBV28,12,.,TGTGCCAGCAGGGAAACAGGGAACGAGCAGTACTTC,CASRETGNEQYF
TRBJ2-2,.,TRBV28,15,TRBD1,TGTGCCAGCAGGAGACAGGGGGCGCGGACCGGGGAGCTGTTTTTT,CASRRQGARTGELFF
TRBJ1-2,.,TRBV6-5,15,.,TGTGCCAGCAGTTACTCGATAACAGGGAACTATGGCTACACCTTC,CASSYSITGNYGYTF
TRBJ1-1,once,TRBV14,15,.,TGTGCCAGCAGCCAGAGTAGAGGAGGTTTCACTGAAGCTTTCTTT,CASSQSRGGFTEAFF
TRBJ1-1,few,TRBV11-2,12,.,TGTGCCAGCAGCCGATGGAGCACTGAAGCTTTCTTT,CASSRWSTEAFF
TRBJ2-1,.,TRBV24-1,16,.,TGTGCCACCAGTGATGGCGGGCTAGCGAGCGGCAATGAGCAGTTCTTC,CATSDGGLASGNEQFF
TRBJ2-1,.,TRBV28,14,TRBD2,TGTGCCAGCAACTTAGCGGGAGGGCCCAATGAGCAGTTCTTC,CASNLAGGPNEQFF
TRBJ2-3,.,TRBV2,22,.,TGTGCCAGCAGGCACTACAGGCTGCCCACATTCGAGCGGGACACCCCCAGAGAGGCGCAGTATTTT,CASRHYRLPTFERDTPREAQYF
TRBJ2-2,.,TRBV6-5,13,.,TGTGCCAGCATACAGGGTACTACCGGGGAGCTGTTTTTT,CASIQGTTGELFF
TRBJ1-1,few,TRBV28,16,TRBD1,TGTGCCAGCAGTTTGATGACAGGGGGCTATAACACTGAAGCTTTCTTT,CASSLMTGGYNTEAFF
TRBJ1-5,.,TRBV6-5,14,.,TGTGCCAGCAGATGGACAGTAAGCAATCAGCCCCAGCATTTT,CASRWTVSNQPQHF
TRBJ1-1,.,TRBV28,11,.,TGTGCCAGCAGTTTGCCGGGGGGGGCTTTCTTT,CASSLPGGAFF
TRBJ1-1,.,TRBV7-6,13,.,TGTGCCAGCAGCTTTTCTGTAGACACTGAAGCTTTCTTT,CASSFSVDTEAFF
TRBJ2-7,few,TRBV25-1,15,.,TGTGCCAGCAGTCCTGGCGGGGAACAATCCTACGAGCAGTACTTC,CASSPGGEQSYEQYF
TRBJ1-2,.,TRBV7-9,16,.,TGTGCCAGCAGCTTATCGACAGGCCGCGCGGGCTATGGCTACACCTTC,CASSLSTGRAGYGYTF
TRBJ1-5,.,TRBV27,14,.,TGTGCCAGCAGTGTCGACAAGAGCAATCAGCCCCAGCATTTT,CASSVDKSNQPQHF
TRBJ1-5,once,TRBV29-1,13,.,TGCAGCGTTGACGGGGGAAACAATCAGCCCCAGCATTTT,CSVDGGNNQPQHF
TRBJ1-1,.,TRBV11-2,18,TRBD1,TGTGCCAGCAGCCCGACAAGCCTGAGGACAGGGGGAACGAGTGAAGCTTTCTTT,CASSPTSLRTGGTSEAFF
TRBJ1-4,.,TRBV6-8,14,TRBD1,TGTGCCAGCAGCCGGGACAGCGGGAATGAAAAACTGTTTTTT,CASSRDSGNEKLFF
TRBJ1-1,.,TRBV28,14,.,TGTGCCAGCTCCACGACTACCCCGGGCACTGAAGCTTTCTTT,CASSTTTPGTEAFF
TRBJ1-4,.,TRBV7-9,16,.,TGTGCCAGCAGCTTAAACTTCGGGGGGTTCGATGAAAAACTGTTTTTT,CASSLNFGGFDEKLFF
TRBJ2-3,.,TRBV10-2,15,TRBD2,TGCGCCAGCAGGACCCCCCTAGCGGACGACAGAACGCAGTATTTT,CASRTPLADDRTQYF
TRBJ2-1,.,TRBV19,14,TRBD2,TGTGCCAGTAGGAAACTAGCGGGGGACAATGAGCAGTTCTTC,CASRKLAGDNEQFF
TRBJ2-5,few,TRBV24-1,15,TRBD2,TGTGCCACCAGTCCAAGGACTAGCGGCCAAGAGACCCAGTACTTC,CATSPRTSGQETQYF
TRBJ2-3,.,TRBV7-6,15,TRBD2,TGTGCCAGCAGCCGACTAGCGGGGGGTGCAGATACGCAGTATTTT,CASSRLAGGADTQYF
TRBJ1-1,.,TRBV5-1,18,TRBD1,TGCGCCAGCAGCCTCGAGGGACAGGGGGTCATGGGGAGCACTGAAGCTTTCTTT,CASSLEGQGVMGSTEAFF
TRBJ1-1,.,TRBV28,15,.,TGTGCCAGCAGTAGACCCGGCGGCCGGGTTGCTGAAGCTTTCTTT,CASSRPGGRVAEAFF
TRBJ2-5,.,TRBV11-2,17,TRBD2,TGTGCCAGCAGCCCGGGGGTTGTAGCGGGGGGACAGGAGACCCAGTACTTC,CASSPGVVAGGQETQYF
TRBJ2-2,.,TRBV3-1/TRBV3-2,15,TRBD2,TGTGCCAGCCGATATGGCGGGAGTAGCGCCGGGGAGCTGTTTTTT,CASRYGGSSAGELFF
TRBJ2-5,.,TRBV15,13,.,TGTGCCACCAGCAGGAGGAGGGAGGAGACCCAGTACTTC,CATSRRREETQYF
TRBJ2-7,.,TRBV18,16,TRBD1,TGTGCCAGCTCACCACCGTCAGGGACAGTAGGATACGAGCAGTACTTC,CASSPPSGTVGYEQYF
TRBJ1-2,.,TRBV7-9,16,TRBD1,TGTGCCAGCAGCTTAGGCCGGGACAGGGCTCCGAGGGGCTACACCTTC,CASSLGRDRAPRGYTF
TRBJ2-3,.,TRBV5-6,14,.,TGTGCCAGCAGCTTGGGAGAAGCCTCCGATACGCAGTATTTT,CASSLGEASDTQYF
TRBJ2-5,.,TRBV18,13,.,TGTGCCAGCTCACCACCCAGTCGAGAGACCCAGTACTTC,CASSPPSRETQYF
TRBJ1-2,once,TRBV27,13,TRBD1,TGTGCCAGCAGTCCGGACAGGTTCTATGGCTACACCTTC,CASSPDRFYGYTF
TRBJ2-2,.,TRBV5-4,18,TRBD2,TGTGCCAGCAGTTTTGTGGGGATAGCGGGACTGAACACCGGGGAGCTGTTTTTT,CASSFVGIAGLNTGELFF
TRBJ1-4,.,TRBV7-9,15,TRBD1,TGTGCCAGCAGCGAGACCGGGACAGGTATCGAAAAACTGTTTTTT,CASSETGTGIEKLFF
TRBJ1-4,.,TRBV20-1,11,TRBD1,TGCAGTGCTCGGACAGGGGAAAAACTGTTTTTT,CSARTGEKLFF